The clone carrying this TCR beta chain was seen at least ten times. Its antigen is not known. Germline lookup yields CDR1 LGHDT and CDR2 YNNKEL (reference sequence). Deletions cut 1 base from V and 3 bases from J, with 10 bases between. The CDR3 runs 15 residues. A second PCR of about 6 to 12 cycles used a sample-barcoded 5' primer and a J-beta primer mix. The template-switch adaptor, which had 12 random nucleotides, put a tag on each cDNA molecule. TCRdb ran MiXCR on the 5' RACE reads and lists one entry per CDR3 protein. The top ten clones hold approximately 15% of a sample with 550,000 to 800,000 distinct CDR3 sequences, approximately 31% of them seen once. This sample was included in a study of blood T cells in healthy people across ages. Overall study results and limits: Per million T cells, TCR beta diversity dropped roughly linearly as age increased. Naive T cell percentage showed a strong correlation with the diversity of TCR beta.

Input material: blood. The receptor comes from a woman of 80 years or more in good health. This chain links TRBV3-1 with TRBJ2-1; a weak D match, TRBD1 (5 bases). The CDR3 DNA is TGTGCCAGCAGCCAAGGGACAAATAGCTACAATGAGCAGTTCTTC. Amino acid sequence: CASSQGTNSYNEQFF.